A selection of T cell receptor beta chains follows, all from one sample in a study of early stage breast cancer tumors. Only in-frame clones appear in the TCRdb table, and some are missing; sequencing was by immunoSEQ multiplex PCR. The table shows around 40,000 clones, with approximately 74% occurring only once. The material sequenced was blood. The receptor source for this set is a person between 60 and 69 years old with breast cancer. CDR3s include the opening cysteine and the closing phenylalanine or tryptophan. The D gene is left open where the match is weak. The size field is filled for only some rows; it gives once, few, many or a size class.

V	J	size	D	CDR3	DNA
TRBV28	TRBJ1-4	.	.	CASSFLTGNNEKLFF	TGTGCCAGCAGTTTTCTTACAGGGAATAATGAAAAACTGTTTTTT
TRBV6-1	TRBJ2-5	.	.	CASSGRGQETQYF	TGTGCCAGCAGTGGTAGGGGGCAAGAGACCCAGTACTTC
TRBV6-1	TRBJ2-5	.	.	CASSLDPGRGETQYF	TGTGCCAGCAGTTTAGACCCCGGAAGGGGGGAGACCCAGTACTTC
TRBV11-2	TRBJ1-5	.	.	CASSWGGEHNQPQHF	TGTGCCAGCAGTTGGGGGGGGGAACACAATCAGCCCCAGCATTTT
TRBV6-4	TRBJ2-1	.	TRBD1	CASSDSIDRGYNEQFF	TGTGCCAGCAGTGACTCAATCGACAGGGGCTACAATGAGCAGTTCTTC
TRBV27	TRBJ1-3	.	.	CASSLSGRSGNTIYF	TGTGCCAGCAGTTTAAGTGGTCGCTCTGGAAACACCATATATTTT
TRBV11-2	TRBJ1-1	.	TRBD1	CASSLVAGGPRPEAFF	TGTGCCAGCAGCTTAGTGGCAGGGGGCCCCAGGCCTGAAGCTTTCTTT
TRBV18	TRBJ2-7	.	TRBD1	CASSLTGGMFDEQYF	TGTGCCAGCTCACTGACAGGGGGTATGTTCGACGAGCAGTACTTC
TRBV28	TRBJ2-7	.	.	CASSLAEGGIDEQYF	TGTGCCAGCAGTTTAGCCGAGGGGGGAATCGACGAGCAGTACTTC
TRBV6-1	TRBJ1-1	.	TRBD1	CASRRLGQGPEAFF	TGTGCCAGCAGGAGATTGGGACAGGGACCTGAAGCTTTCTTT
TRBV11-3	TRBJ2-1	.	.	CASSSLNGGEQFF	TGTGCCAGCAGCAGCTTAAACGGAGGTGAGCAGTTCTTC
TRBV5-1	TRBJ1-1	few	TRBD1	CASSLNTGGGTEAFF	TGCGCCAGCAGCCTTAATACAGGGGGCGGCACTGAAGCTTTCTTT
TRBV11-2	TRBJ1-2	.	TRBD1	CASRDPGTGHGYTF	TGTGCCAGCAGAGATCCCGGGACAGGGCATGGCTACACCTTC
TRBV6-1	TRBJ2-2	.	.	CASSTDLGELFF	TGTGCCAGCAGTACGGATCTCGGGGAGCTGTTTTTT
TRBV28	TRBJ2-1	.	.	CASSQHGMDEQFF	TGTGCCAGCAGCCAGCATGGTATGGATGAGCAGTTCTTC
TRBV5-1	TRBJ1-1	.	TRBD1	CASSPQGDTEAFF	TGCGCCAGCAGCCCCCAGGGGGACACTGAAGCTTTCTTT
TRBV5-5	TRBJ1-3	.	.	CASSGGSGNTIYF	TGTGCCAGCAGCGGGGGCTCTGGAAACACCATATATTTT
TRBV4-2	TRBJ2-3	.	TRBD2	CASSLPSGDDTQYF	TGTGCCAGCAGCCTGCCTAGCGGGGACGATACGCAGTATTTT
TRBV4-2	TRBJ1-1	.	.	CASSQDTRPGREAFF	TGTGCCAGCAGCCAAGATACTAGGCCGGGACGGGAAGCTTTCTTT
TRBV9	TRBJ2-1	.	TRBD2	CASSVLGGGAIEQFF	TGTGCCAGCAGCGTATTAGGCGGGGGGGCCATTGAGCAGTTCTTC
TRBV7-9	TRBJ2-4	.	.	CASSPRPGALAKNIQYF	TGTGCCAGCAGTCCACGTCCAGGGGCTCTAGCCAAAAACATTCAGTACTTC
TRBV7-9	TRBJ1-3	.	.	CASSPTRQKLSGNTIYF	TGTGCCAGCAGCCCAACTAGACAGAAACTCTCTGGAAACACCATATATTTT
TRBV29-1	TRBJ2-3	.	.	CSVGEYGGETDTQYF	TGCAGCGTTGGGGAATATGGCGGGGAGACAGATACGCAGTATTTT
TRBV11-3	TRBJ2-1	.	.	CASSQGTVSYNEQFF	TGTGCCAGCAGCCAAGGGACGGTAAGCTACAATGAGCAGTTCTTC
TRBV7-2	TRBJ1-2	few	.	CASSLVVTSGGYTF	TGTGCCAGCAGCTTAGTCGTAACTTCGGGAGGCTACACCTTC
TRBV28	TRBJ2-5	.	TRBD2	CASSSMGLAGALSETQYF	TGTGCCAGCAGTTCGATGGGACTAGCGGGAGCATTGTCAGAGACCCAGTACTTC
TRBV4-2	TRBJ2-1	.	.	CASSQGSEQFF	TGTGCCAGCAGCCAAGGGTCTGAGCAGTTCTTC
TRBV9	TRBJ2-3	.	TRBD2	CASSPLSGGLADTQYF	TGTGCCAGCAGCCCTCTAAGCGGGGGGCTCGCAGATACGCAGTATTTT
TRBV6-6	TRBJ1-5	.	.	CASRLGYSNQPQHF	TGTGCCAGCCGTTTGGGGTATAGCAATCAGCCCCAGCATTTT
TRBV7-3	TRBJ2-6	.	.	CASSLTGTTSGANVLTF	TGTGCCAGCAGTTTGACAGGGACTACCTCTGGGGCCAACGTCCTGACTTTC
TRBV11-2	TRBJ2-2	.	.	CASSPPGEETGELFF	TGTGCCAGCAGCCCCCCGGGAGAAGAAACCGGGGAGCTGTTTTTT
TRBV29-1	TRBJ2-1	once	TRBD1	CSVSQGAYNEQFF	TGCAGCGTAAGTCAGGGGGCCTACAATGAGCAGTTCTTC
TRBV5-6	TRBJ1-2	.	.	CASSLKRSYGYTF	TGTGCCAGCAGCTTGAAGAGGTCCTATGGCTACACCTTC
TRBV28	TRBJ1-2	.	.	CASHHTTGFPDYYGYTF	TGTGCCAGCCACCATACAACAGGGTTCCCGGACTATTATGGCTACACCTTC
TRBV13	TRBJ2-7	.	.	CASSPRGAVSYEQYF	TGTGCCAGCAGCCCCCGCGGGGCGGTTTCCTACGAGCAGTACTTC
TRBV2	TRBJ2-7	medium-sized	.	CASSAGETQQYF	TGTGCCAGCAGTGCCGGGGAAACCCAGCAGTACTTC
TRBV5-8	TRBJ2-1	.	TRBD2	CASSLGLAGGLHEQFF	TGTGCCAGCAGCTTGGGGCTAGCGGGGGGGCTCCATGAGCAGTTCTTC